This passage covers 10 T cell receptor beta chains from one sample sequenced in a study of cytomegalovirus exposure and HLA in healthy donors. This PCR relied on a set of 60 Vbeta primers and 13 Jbeta primers. Only in-frame clones appear in the TCRdb table, and some are missing; sequencing was by immunoSEQ multiplex PCR. The repertoire includes 110,000 to 150,000 clones, about two thirds of them detected once, and over 2% sits in the top ten. Input material: PBMCs. These receptors were taken from a man between 40 and 49 years old in good health and CMV-seronegative.

The rearrangement joins TRBV7-3 to TRBJ1-1; D perhaps matches TRBD1 (5 bases). This CDR3 has 15 residues. V was clipped by 0 bases and J by 1 base, with 9 bases between them. CDR1 is SGHTA and CDR2 is FQGTGA in the germline V gene. The CDR3, as DNA: TGTGCCAGCAGCTTAACACCGGGGGGGAACACTGAAGCTTTCTTT. It is translated as CASSLTPGGNTEAFF.

In this sample, this clone turned up once. The V and J genes are TRBV18 and TRBJ2-2, with unresolved D. This CDR3 has 14 amino acids. The germline V and J ends were trimmed by 2 bases and 1 base, with 5 bases remaining between them. Germline-derived CDR1 and CDR2 are KGHSH and LQKENI. In DNA, the CDR3 is TGTGCCAGCTCACCAGCAGGGAACACCGGGGAGCTGTTTTTT. Its protein is CASSPAGNTGELFF.

The V call is TRBV25-1, the J call TRBJ2-5; D might be TRBD1 (6 bases). V was cut by 5 bases and J by 5 bases, with 15 bases left in between. This CDR3 is 14 amino acids long. Germline lookup yields CDR1 MGHDK and CDR2 SYGVNS. For the CDR3, the DNA is TGTGCCAGCAGTAAACGGACAGCCTTGGAGACCCAGTACTTC. Translation gives CASSKRTALETQYF. Full variable domain (outside the CDR3, taken from reference TRBV25-1 and TRBJ2-5): EADIYQTPRYLVIGTGKKITLECSQTMGHDKMYWYQQDPGMELHLIHYSYGVNSTEKGDLSSESTVSRIRTEHFPLTLESARPSHTSQYLCASSKRTALETQYFGPGTRLLVL.

This clone was found a few times. This chain links TRBV7-9 with TRBJ2-3; D gene ambiguous. The CDR3 runs 12 residues. The V end was cut by 1 base, the J end by 6 bases, with 5 bases between. Per the germline V gene, CDR1 is SEHNR and CDR2 is FQNEAQ (reference sequence). The CDR3 nucleotides read TGTGCCAGCAGCTTAGTGAGCGATACGCAGTATTTT. It translates to CASSLVSDTQYF.

This chain connects TRBV6-1 to TRBJ2-7, with 8 bases fitting TRBD2. Per the germline V gene, CDR1 is MNHNS and CDR2 is SASEGT. After removal of 4 bases from V and 7 bases from J, the junction contained 9 bases not matched to a gene. The CDR3 length is 14 residues. CDR3 sequence reads: CASSAGGGNREQYF. CDR3 coding DNA: TGTGCCAGCAGTGCGGGGGGGGGCAATCGGGAGCAGTACTTC.

The chain links TRBV7-9 to TRBJ1-1; D uncertain. Trimming stripped 2 bases from V and 4 bases from J, with 17 bases between. The CDR3 consists of 16 residues. Germline CDR1 is SEHNR and CDR2 is FQNEAQ (reference sequence). CDR3 DNA: TGTGCCAGCAGCTTAACTTTAGCTATAAGTGGCACTGAAGCTTTCTTT. Protein sequence: CASSLTLAISGTEAFF. The variable domain in full, completed from reference TRBV7-9 and TRBJ1-1, reads DTGVSQNPRHKITKRGQNVTFRCDPISEHNRLYWYRQTLGQGPEFLTYFQNEAQLEKSRLLSDRFSAERPKGSFSTLEIQRTEQGDSAMYLCASSLTLAISGTEAFFGQGTRLTVV.

This clone was observed a handful of times. The chain uses TRBV13 and TRBJ1-2; no definite D call. The V gene's germline CDR1 is PRHDT and CDR2 FYEKMQ (reference sequence). Between the trimmed V and J ends, which lost 4 bases and 6 bases, there was a span of 15 bases. CDR3 length equals 14 residues. The CDR3 DNA sequence: TGTGCCAGCAGCTCTGAGGGCGGCGGTAATGGCTACACCTTC. It yields the protein CASSSEGGGNGYTF.

This clone has only a few counts. This chain connects TRBV7-8 to TRBJ1-5; D unresolved. CDR1 SGHVS and CDR2 FQNEAQ come from the germline V gene. V lost 1 base and J 7 bases, leaving 11 bases between the germline ends. The CDR3 covers 14 residues. The CDR3 reads CASSLGGGNQPQHF. CDR3 in DNA: TGTGCCAGCAGCTTAGGAGGTGGAAACCAGCCCCAGCATTTT.

The chain links TRBV10-3 to TRBJ2-6; no reliable D call. V lost 7 bases, J lost 0 bases, and 4 bases lay in between. The germline CDR1 and CDR2 sequences are ENHRY and SYGVKD. This CDR3 has 13 amino acids. The CDR3 coding sequence is TGTGCCATCAAAGCCTCTGGGGCCAACGTCCTGACTTTC. This codes for CAIKASGANVLTF.

This clone was seen more than once but under ten times. The V call is TRBV19, the J call TRBJ1-5, with D maybe TRBD1 (6 bases). V lost 4 bases, J lost 6 bases, and 19 bases lay in between. Germline V gives CDR1 LNHDA, CDR2 SQIVND (reference sequence). The CDR3 runs to 16 residues. The CDR3 DNA sequence: TGTGCCAGTAGTACGGGACACACCCTCGGAAGTCAGCCCCAGCATTTT. Its protein is CASSTGHTLGSQPQHF.